A single sample gave rise to the 24 T cell receptor beta chains below, sequenced in a study of T cell changes during pregnancy in multiple sclerosis (dated by TCRdb to between 2018 and 2020). The receptor library was made with the immunoSEQ multiplex PCR assay. Entries here come from immuneACCESS through TCRdb and include only in-frame sequences with V and J called. Some clones fail to appear in such tables; in the studies checked, an unresolved V gene covers under half of the shortfall, and the cause of the remainder is unknown. Present in this sample are tens of thousands of clones, around 89% of which were seen just once. The ten largest clones capture about 7% of the sample. The source material was CD8+ T cells from peripheral blood mononuclear cells, sampled in the first trimester of pregnancy. These receptors came from a female donor with multiple sclerosis, enrolled in a pregnancy study.

This chain connects TRBV7-9 to TRBJ2-3, with TRBD2 matching 7 bases. Germline V gene lookup returns CDR1 SEHNR and CDR2 FQNEAQ (reference sequence). Trimming took 8 bases from V and 2 from J; bases not matched to a gene: 7. The CDR3 is 14 residues long. The CDR3 loop is CASSRGLPTDTQYF. The CDR3 DNA follows: TGTGCCAGCTCCCGGGGACTACCCACAGATACGCAGTATTTT. The complete variable domain, with remaining parts taken from reference TRBV7-9 and TRBJ2-3, reads DTGVSQNPRHKITKRGQNVTFRCDPISEHNRLYWYRQTLGQGPEFLTYFQNEAQLEKSRLLSDRFSAERPKGSFSTLEIQRTEQGDSAMYLCASSRGLPTDTQYFGPGTRLTVL.

Sample share makes this clone medium-sized (0.01 to 0.1%). The rearrangement links TRBV27 to TRBJ2-2, with 9 bases fitting TRBD2. Germline lookup yields CDR1 MNHEY and CDR2 SMNVEV (reference sequence). Trimming removed 5 bases from V and 4 bases from J; junction bases left unmatched: 11. This CDR3 has 17 amino acids. The CDR3 bases are TGTGCCAGCAGTCCCTTGGGGCGGGAGGGCCTCACCGGGGAGCTGTTTTTT. Translation: CASSPLGREGLTGELFF.

The chain joins TRBV18 to TRBJ2-6, with 10 positions matching TRBD1. The V and J ends lost 5 bases and 2 bases, in that order; junction bases with no gene match: 6. The CDR3 has 17 residues. CDR1 is KGHSH, CDR2 LQKENI, per germline. CDR3 amino acids: CASSDRDRGPGANVLTF. The CDR3 region has the DNA TGTGCCAGCTCAGACCGGGACAGGGGTCCTGGGGCCAACGTCCTGACTTTC. The whole variable domain, filled in from reference TRBV18 and TRBJ2-6, reads NAGVMQNPRHLVRRRGQEARLRCSPMKGHSHVYWYRQLPEEGLKFMVYLQKENIIDESGMPKERFSAEFPKEGPSILRIQQVVRGDSAAYFCASSDRDRGPGANVLTFGAGSRLTVL.

The rearrangement joins TRBV11-2 to TRBJ2-2; the D gene is possibly TRBD2 (6 bases). The CDR3 length is 12 residues. Germline CDR1 and CDR2: SGHAT and FQNNGV. V shed 7 bases and J shed 5 bases, with 8 bases lying between them. CDR3 amino acids: CASTRGTGELFF. For the CDR3, the DNA is TGTGCCAGCACCCGGGGGACCGGGGAGCTGTTTTTT.

The CDR3 bases are TGTGCCAGCAGCGGGGCGGGACAGGGCTCCTACGAGCAGTACTTC. This codes for CASSGAGQGSYEQYF. V gene TRBV13 combines with J gene TRBJ2-7, with 9 bases that match TRBD1. CDR3 length: 15 residues. V shed 5 bases, J shed 0 bases, and the junction held 5 bases outside the gene matches. Germline V gives CDR1 PRHDT, CDR2 FYEKMQ (reference sequence).

This clone showed up just once. This rearrangement joins TRBV7-9 to TRBJ2-1; 11 nucleotides align to TRBD2. This CDR3 is built from 16 residues. Trimming cost V 5 bases and J 4 bases; bases outside gene matches: 7. Germline V lookup: CDR1 SEHNR, CDR2 FQNEAQ (reference sequence). The CDR3 reads CASSPASGRSYNEQFF. DNA of the CDR3: TGTGCCAGCAGCCCGGCTAGCGGGAGGTCATACAATGAGCAGTTCTTC.

The chain couples TRBV5-4 to TRBJ2-7, with 8 bases fitting TRBD1. V lost 4 bases and J lost 3; bases outside the gene matches: 6. Germline V gene sequence: CDR1 SGHNT, CDR2 YYREEE (reference sequence). The CDR3 runs 14 residues. In DNA, the CDR3 is TGTGCCAGCAGCCAAATGGACAGGGACTACGAGCAGTACTTC. Translation gives CASSQMDRDYEQYF.

The chain links TRBV28 to TRBJ2-7; 8 nucleotides match TRBD2. The CDR3 spans 15 residues. The germline CDR1 and CDR2 sequences are MDHEN and SYDVKM. V dropped 4 bases and J dropped 4; count of bases not matched to a gene: 9. The CDR3 DNA reads TGTGCCAGCAGTTGGGGCGGGGGGTATGGGTACGAGCAGTACTTC. It encodes CASSWGGGYGYEQYF.

This clone was observed a single time. The chain recombines TRBV11-2 with TRBJ1-1; 7 bases fit TRBD1. V was clipped by 5 bases and J by 3 bases; unmatched bases: 15. Germline V gene data show CDR1 as SGHAT and CDR2 as FQNNGV. CDR3 length equals 17 residues. Here the CDR3 reads CASSKGQKGARDTEAFF. The CDR3 bases are TGTGCCAGCAGCAAGGGGCAAAAGGGGGCGCGGGACACTGAAGCTTTCTTT.

The chain is built from TRBV15 and TRBJ2-7, with D maybe TRBD2 (6 bases). The ends were cut back, 4 bases at V and 0 bases at J, with 13 bases in the middle. This CDR3 is 15 amino acids long. Germline values: CDR1 LNHNV, CDR2 YYDKDF (reference sequence). CDR3 in amino acids: CATSMLSGGSYEQYF. As DNA, the CDR3 is TGTGCCACCAGCATGCTCTCCGGGGGCTCCTACGAGCAGTACTTC.

Only one count was recorded for this clone. This chain links TRBV4-3 with TRBJ2-5; TRBD2 might be the D (6 bases). Trimming shortened V by 0 bases and J by 1 base, and 15 bases separated the two germline ends. This CDR3 contains 17 residues. Germline lookup yields CDR1 LGHNA and CDR2 YSLEER. The CDR3 reads CASSQDAGFIPQETQYF. The CDR3 nucleotides read TGCGCCAGCAGCCAAGATGCGGGATTTATTCCCCAAGAGACCCAGTACTTC.

The chain employs TRBV28 and TRBJ2-7; TRBD1 agrees at 9 bases. CDR1 is MDHEN and CDR2 is SYDVKM in the germline V gene. There are 13 residues in the CDR3. V gave up 6 bases and J gave up 9 bases; unmatched junction bases: 9. CDR3 sequence reads: CASRDRGFMWQYF. The CDR3 DNA sequence: TGTGCCAGCAGAGACAGGGGGTTCATGTGGCAGTACTTC.

The chain couples TRBV7-9 to TRBJ1-1; TRBD1 might be the D (6 bases). Germline assignment: CDR1 SEHNR and CDR2 FQNEAQ (reference sequence). V gave up 3 bases and J gave up 5 bases, with 10 bases separating them. The CDR3 covers 13 residues. CDR3 amino acids: CASSLGAGTEAFF. CDR3 in DNA: TGTGCCAGCAGCTTGGGGGCAGGTACTGAAGCTTTCTTT.

The chain combines TRBV5-6 with TRBJ2-7; 7 bases fit TRBD1. Germline V lookup: CDR1 SGHDT, CDR2 YYEEEE. Germline trimming cut 4 bases from V and 0 bases from J; bases unmatched to any gene: 7. The length of the CDR3 is 15 residues. The chain's CDR3 is CASSPGQPTSYEQYF. The CDR3 nucleotides are TGTGCCAGCAGCCCGGGACAGCCAACCTCCTACGAGCAGTACTTC.

This clone appeared a single time. J is TRBJ2-7 and V is TRBV5-6; tentatively, D is TRBD1 (5 bases). V lost 4 bases to trimming and J lost 3 bases, with 11 bases between them. This CDR3 has 13 amino acids. The germline CDR1 and CDR2 sequences are SGHDT and YYEEEE. CDR3 in amino acids: CASSPDQGYEQYF. The CDR3 bases are TGTGCCAGCAGCCCAGACCAGGGCTACGAGCAGTACTTC.

The chain joins TRBV10-3 to TRBJ2-5, with D maybe TRBD2 (5 bases). The CDR3 totals 18 residues. Trimming left V 0 bases short and J 9 bases short, with 26 bases between. CDR1 is ENHRY and CDR2 is SYGVKD in the germline V gene. CDR3 residues: CAISESERRAALIRSQYF. The CDR3 coding sequence is TGTGCCATCAGTGAGTCAGAGAGGCGAGCGGCGTTAATCCGGTCCCAGTACTTC.

This clone was counted a single time. The CDR3 DNA is TGTGCCAGCAGTTACTCCACGACAGGGGAGAACACTGAAGCTTTCTTT. Its protein product is CASSYSTTGENTEAFF. This chain connects TRBV6-5 to TRBJ1-1; TRBD1 aligns across 8 bases. The CDR3 consists of 16 residues. V dropped 0 bases and J dropped 1; count of bases not matched to a gene: 4. Looked up from germline, CDR1 is MNHEY and CDR2 is SVGAGI.

CDR3 in amino acids: CASSLGQLTGELFF. Written as DNA, the CDR3 is TGCGCCAGCAGTCTTGGACAGTTAACCGGGGAGCTGTTTTTT. V usage is TRBV4-1 and J usage is TRBJ2-2, with D possibly TRBD1 on 6 matching bases. The germline V gene has CDR1 MGHRA and CDR2 YSYEKL. Trimming cost V 6 bases and J 5 bases, with 13 bases left between them. The CDR3 is 14 amino acids.

CDR3 in amino acids: CASSQDRVLAGGGGQYF. Written as DNA, the CDR3 is TGTGCCAGCAGCCAAGATCGAGTACTAGCGGGAGGAGGTGGGCAGTACTTC. The rearrangement joins TRBV14 to TRBJ2-7; 12 nucleotides agree with TRBD2. J gave up 9 bases and V 0 bases, and 12 bases lay outside the gene matches. The CDR3 totals 17 residues. Germline lookup yields CDR1 SGHDN and CDR2 FVKESK.

The chain has TRBV13 and TRBJ2-7; a weak D match, TRBD2 (5 bases). The ends were cut back, 6 bases at V and 3 bases at J, with 12 bases in the middle. This CDR3 has 13 residues. CDR1 PRHDT and CDR2 FYEKMQ come from the germline V gene (reference sequence). The DNA for the CDR3 is TGTGCCAGCAGTTCAACACGGGGCTACGAGCAGTACTTC. This gives the protein CASSSTRGYEQYF.

The chain combines TRBV29-1 with TRBJ2-7; D gene ambiguous. The V end lost 5 bases, the J end lost 1 base, and 12 bases lay between the germline ends. Germline assignment: CDR1 SQVTM and CDR2 ANQGSEA. The CDR3 covers 13 residues. The CDR3, as DNA: TGCAGCGTTAAAACTACCGAATCCTACGAGCAGTACTTC. Protein sequence: CSVKTTESYEQYF.

This chain joins TRBV29-1 and TRBJ1-1; 7 bases line up with TRBD1. Trimming at V came to 8 bases and at J to 4 bases, leaving 10 bases not matched to a gene. Germline V gene sequence: CDR1 SQVTM, CDR2 ANQGSEA. CDR3 length: 13 residues. DNA for the CDR3: TGCAGCTCCCTACGGGGACAGACCACTGAAGCTTTCTTT. Protein sequence: CSSLRGQTTEAFF.

As for this clone: The junction and the germline gene differ at one end; a read error may be behind it. The rearrangement links TRBV2 to TRBJ2-2, with TRBD1 matching 11 bases. The CDR3 loop spans 15 amino acids. Per the germline V gene, CDR1 is SNHLY and CDR2 is FYNNEI. The CDR3 sequence: CAILRDRGNPGELFF. The CDR3, as DNA: TGTGCCATTCTCCGGGACAGGGGGAACCCCGGGGAGCTGTTTTTT.

This chain connects TRBV28 to TRBJ1-2; D might be TRBD1 (5 bases). The CDR3 extends over 15 amino acids. The V and J ends lost 2 bases and 6 bases respectively, with 16 bases between them. Germline assignment: CDR1 MDHEN and CDR2 SYDVKM. CDR3 protein: CASSLTRQGLDGYTF. The CDR3 DNA reads TGTGCCAGCAGTTTAACCCGGCAGGGACTGGATGGCTACACCTTC.